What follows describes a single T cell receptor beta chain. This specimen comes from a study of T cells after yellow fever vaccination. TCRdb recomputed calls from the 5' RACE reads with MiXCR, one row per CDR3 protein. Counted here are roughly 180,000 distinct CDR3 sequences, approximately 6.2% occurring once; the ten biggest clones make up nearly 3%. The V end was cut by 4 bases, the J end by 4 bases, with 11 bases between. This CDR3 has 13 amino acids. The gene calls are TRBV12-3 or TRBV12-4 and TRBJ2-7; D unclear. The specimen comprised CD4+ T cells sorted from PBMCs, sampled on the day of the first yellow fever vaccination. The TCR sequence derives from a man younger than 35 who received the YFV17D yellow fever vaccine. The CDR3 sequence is CASSWKSRYEQYF. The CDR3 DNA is TGTGCCAGCAGTTGGAAAAGCAGGTACGAGCAGTACTTC.